The 24 T cell receptor beta chains listed next were all sequenced from one sample in a study of shared clonotypes between healthy human individuals. This table comes from immunoSEQ multiplex PCR, and its TCRdb copy is limited to in-frame clones, with some not included. The sample has 2.3 million or so clones, over 90% seen once. Sequencing input: naive CD4+ T cells from PBMCs. Subset noted: CD45RA+ positively selected. These receptors came from a man aged 18 to 30 in good health. Some clones in this sample may be carry-over from other donors' samples.

This clone has just a few counts. V is TRBV18 and J is TRBJ1-2; no clear D gene. Germline CDR1 reads KGHSH; CDR2 reads LQKENI. Trimming shortened V by 1 base and J by 0 bases, and 12 bases separated the two germline ends. The CDR3 is 16 amino acids. For the CDR3, the DNA is TGTGCCAGCTCACCACAAGGAGCCCTTCCTAACTATGGCTACACCTTC. Translation: CASSPQGALPNYGYTF.

In DNA, the CDR3 is TGTGCCAGCAGCGTAGCTTCAGGAAGGACTGGAAACACCATATATTTT. This encodes CASSVASGRTGNTIYF. The J gene is TRBJ1-3, the V gene TRBV9; D unresolved. Trimming removed 0 bases from V and 2 bases from J, with 12 bases in between. The CDR3 spans 16 residues. Germline V gene data show CDR1 as SGDLS and CDR2 as YYNGEE. The full variable domain, in which reference TRBV9 and TRBJ1-3 provide the parts outside the CDR3, is DSGVTQTPKHLITATGQRVTLRCSPRSGDLSVYWYQQSLDQGLQFLIQYYNGEERAKGNILERFSAQQFPDLHSELNLSSLELGDSALYFCASSVASGRTGNTIYFGEGSWLTVV.

This chain connects TRBV5-1 to TRBJ1-1, with 7 bases aligning to TRBD1. Looked up from germline, CDR1 is SGHRS and CDR2 is YFSETQ. V shed 2 bases, J shed 0 bases, and the junction held 10 bases outside the gene matches. The CDR3 runs to 17 residues. The CDR3 reads CASSFFPGQNMNTEAFF. CDR3 nucleotides: TGCGCCAGCAGCTTCTTTCCGGGACAGAACATGAACACTGAAGCTTTCTTT.

The V call is TRBV9, the J call TRBJ2-3, with unresolved D. Trimming shortened V by 4 bases and J by 5 bases, and 14 bases separated the two germline ends. The germline gives CDR1 SGDLS, CDR2 YYNGEE. CDR3 length: 14 amino acids. CDR3 loop: CASSPSPRRDTQYF. CDR3 sequence (DNA): TGTGCCAGCAGCCCGAGCCCCCGGAGAGATACGCAGTATTTT.

This chain links TRBV11-2 with TRBJ1-5; D perhaps matches TRBD1 (6 bases). Germline lookup yields CDR1 SGHAT and CDR2 FQNNGV. The CDR3 is 15 residues long. Between the trimmed V and J ends, which lost 1 base and 7 bases, there was a span of 14 bases. The CDR3 region is CASSLGRGGVQPQHF. The CDR3 region has the DNA TGTGCCAGCAGCTTAGGAAGGGGGGGGGTCCAGCCCCAGCATTTT.

This sequence joins TRBV5-1 and TRBJ2-1; D might be TRBD1 or TRBD2, each matching 6 bases. The CDR3 is made up of 16 amino acids. CDR1 SGHRS and CDR2 YFSETQ come from the germline V gene. V lost 0 bases to trimming and J lost 8 bases, with 18 bases between them. The CDR3 nucleotides are TGCGCCAGCAGCTTGGCCGGTCCCCCCGGGGGCCATGAGCAGTTCTTC. The encoded protein is CASSLAGPPGGHEQFF.

The chain combines TRBV18 with TRBJ2-7; 10 nucleotides match TRBD1. Germline V gene sequence: CDR1 KGHSH, CDR2 LQKENI. The CDR3 consists of 17 residues. V lost 0 bases, J lost 7 bases, and 12 bases stayed unmatched. Here the CDR3 DNA reads TGTGCCAGCTCACCACCAGGGCGGGACAGGGGTCCTGGGGAGCAGTACTTC. Its protein product is CASSPPGRDRGPGEQYF.

The chain combines TRBV7-9 with TRBJ2-7; maybe TRBD1 (5 bases). Germline CDR1 is SEHNR and CDR2 is FQNEAQ (reference sequence). CDR3 length: 14 residues. The V end was cut by 4 bases, the J end by 1 base, with 11 bases between. CDR3 sequence (DNA): TGTGCCAGCAGCTCCATCAGGGAATCCTACGAGCAGTACTTC. Translation gives CASSSIRESYEQYF.

The rearrangement uses TRBV25-1 and TRBJ1-2; tentative D call: TRBD1 (6 bases). V was pared by 4 bases and J by 4 bases, with 19 bases between. Germline CDR1 reads MGHDK; CDR2 reads SYGVNS. This CDR3 has 16 amino acids. The CDR3: CASSGSGTSGGYGYTF. CDR3 nucleotides: TGTGCCAGCAGTGGCTCCGGGACATCAGGAGGCTATGGCTACACCTTC.

This chain links TRBV2 with TRBJ2-3; no clear D. V was pared by 6 bases and J by 1 base, with 11 bases between. The germline V gene encodes CDR1 SNHLY and CDR2 FYNNEI. The CDR3 contains 14 residues. The DNA for the CDR3 is TGTGCCAGCAGCGCACGGAGACGCACAGATACGCAGTATTTT. This gives the protein CASSARRRTDTQYF.

The chain recombines TRBV28 with TRBJ1-3, with D tentatively TRBD1 (6 bases). There are 16 residues in the CDR3. Germline V gives CDR1 MDHEN, CDR2 SYDVKM. The V gene lost 1 base and the J gene lost 0 bases, with 10 bases spanning the gap. CDR3 DNA: TGTGCCAGCAGTTTATCAGGCAGGGGCTCTGGAAACACCATATATTTT. Protein: CASSLSGRGSGNTIYF.

This chain uses TRBV6-5 with TRBJ2-2, with 9 positions matching TRBD1. The germline V gene has CDR1 MNHEY and CDR2 SVGAGI. The V and J ends lost 4 bases and 9 bases, in that order; junction bases with no gene match: 9. The CDR3 totals 15 residues. The CDR3 DNA reads as TGTGCCAGCAGTTCCCCCGACAGGGGGGGCCGGGAGCTGTTTTTT. This codes for CASSSPDRGGRELFF.

This chain uses TRBV7-9 with TRBJ2-7, with D perhaps given as TRBD1 or TRBD2 (5 bases each). The V gene's germline CDR1 is SEHNR and CDR2 FQNEAQ (reference sequence). The CDR3 has 12 residues. V was trimmed by 5 bases and J by 6 bases, leaving 11 bases between them. This CDR3 reads CASSAVGAEQYF. The DNA for the CDR3 is TGTGCCAGCAGCGCCGTCGGGGCCGAGCAGTACTTC.

V usage is TRBV4-2 and J usage is TRBJ2-7; 11 nucleotides match TRBD2. Trimming took 1 base from V and 4 from J; bases not matched to a gene: 6. Germline V gene data show CDR1 as LGHNA and CDR2 as YNFKEQ. The CDR3 consists of 16 residues. CDR3 in DNA: TGTGCCAGCAGCCAAGTTAGCGGGAGGGCCATTTACGAGCAGTACTTC. Protein: CASSQVSGRAIYEQYF.

V and J are TRBV5-1 and TRBJ1-2; D gene unclear. The V gene lost 6 bases and the J gene lost 6 bases, with 18 bases spanning the gap. The CDR3 totals 14 residues. Germline V gene data show CDR1 as SGHRS and CDR2 as YFSETQ. For the CDR3, the DNA is TGCGCCAGCAAGTTCGGCCAAGACTTCGATGGCTACACCTTC. Its translation: CASKFGQDFDGYTF.

The rearrangement joins TRBV28 to TRBJ2-1, with TRBD1 matching over 8 bases. Germline assignment: CDR1 MDHEN and CDR2 SYDVKM. The CDR3 runs to 16 residues. The J segment lost 4 bases and the V segment lost 4 bases, leaving 9 bases of the junction unmatched. The CDR3 loop is CASSSQGASRYNEQFF. CDR3 coding DNA: TGTGCCAGCAGTTCCCAGGGGGCATCCAGGTACAATGAGCAGTTCTTC.

As to this clone: Within the sample, other DNA sequences also encode this same CDR3. This chain joins TRBV6-5 and TRBJ1-3; D gene uncertain. Trimming took off 2 bases at V and 3 bases at J, with 11 bases between the two ends. Germline-derived CDR1 and CDR2 are MNHEY and SVGAGI. The CDR3 extends over 15 amino acids. CDR3 sequence reads: CASSYGPSSGNTIYF. In nucleotides, the CDR3 is TGTGCCAGCAGTTACGGCCCCAGCAGTGGAAACACCATATATTTT.

The rearrangement links TRBV5-1 to TRBJ1-5; 7 nucleotides agree with TRBD1. The CDR3 runs to 16 residues. CDR1 and CDR2 from the germline V gene are SGHRS and YFSETQ. The V and J ends lost 0 bases and 2 bases, in that order; junction bases with no gene match: 5. This chain's CDR3 is CASSLGQGSGNQPQHF. The CDR3 nucleotides are TGCGCCAGCAGCTTGGGACAGGGTAGCGGCAATCAGCCCCAGCATTTT.

In its sample, this clone was seen once. J is TRBJ1-2 and V is TRBV19, with D maybe TRBD1 (5 bases). Trimming pared 7 bases from V and 4 bases from J, leaving 16 bases between. The CDR3 covers 14 residues. CDR1 is LNHDA, CDR2 SQIVND, per germline (reference sequence). This chain's CDR3 is CASTLPQGRYGYTF. CDR3 nucleotide sequence: TGTGCCAGTACTTTACCGCAGGGACGCTATGGCTACACCTTC.

V is TRBV28 and J is TRBJ2-7, with 9 positions matching TRBD1. V was clipped by 6 bases and J by 0 bases; unmatched bases: 9. This CDR3 has 16 residues. CDR1 is MDHEN and CDR2 is SYDVKM in the germline V gene. The CDR3 DNA sequence: TGTGCCAGCAGCCCCCCCGGGACAGGGAGCTCCTACGAGCAGTACTTC. It specifies CASSPPGTGSSYEQYF.

This chain connects TRBV5-1 to TRBJ2-5; D is undetermined. Trimming stripped 3 bases from V and 2 bases from J, with 11 bases between. Germline V gene data show CDR1 as SGHRS and CDR2 as YFSETQ. CDR3 length: 14 amino acids. This chain's CDR3 is CASSSVTGQETQYF. In nucleotides, the CDR3 is TGCGCCAGCAGCTCTGTAACGGGTCAAGAGACCCAGTACTTC.

This rearrangement joins TRBV28 to TRBJ1-2; D remains ambiguous. This CDR3 region has 13 residues. Germline values: CDR1 MDHEN, CDR2 SYDVKM. Trimming left V 7 bases short and J 8 bases short, with 17 bases between. The CDR3 DNA reads TGTGCCAGCACCACCCATATTGAAGGCGGCTACACCTTC. This encodes CASTTHIEGGYTF.

The V and J genes are TRBV9 and TRBJ2-2, with 8 bases matching TRBD1. CDR1 is SGDLS and CDR2 is YYNGEE in the germline V gene. The J segment lost 5 bases and the V segment lost 4 bases, leaving 10 bases of the junction unmatched. The CDR3 runs 16 residues. CDR3 sequence reads: CASSPYGQGRTGELFF. In nucleotides, the CDR3 is TGTGCCAGCAGCCCCTATGGACAGGGAAGGACCGGGGAGCTGTTTTTT.

The V and J genes are TRBV6-6 and TRBJ1-5; D not resolved. V lost 0 bases to trimming and J lost 9 bases, with 6 bases between them. The CDR3 extends over 12 amino acids. From germline, CDR1 is MNHNY and CDR2 SVGAGI (reference sequence). The CDR3: CASSYSQLPQHF. DNA for the CDR3: TGTGCCAGCAGTTACTCCCAGTTGCCCCAGCATTTT.